The next 14 T cell receptor beta chains were all read from a single sample in a study of cytomegalovirus exposure and HLA in healthy donors. The study ran its PCR with 60 Vbeta and 13 Jbeta primers. Profiling relied on immunoSEQ multiplex PCR, and the TCRdb table lists in-frame clones only, not all of them. The sample yields 170,000 or so clones, 70% to 85% seen once. The source material was PBMCs. Receptors originate from a woman aged 25 to 45 in good health and CMV-seronegative.

V and J are TRBV14 and TRBJ2-5; 9 positions match TRBD1. Germline CDR1 reads SGHDN; CDR2 reads FVKESK. Trimming cost V 4 bases and J 7 bases; bases outside gene matches: 4. The CDR3 length is 13 residues. Here the CDR3 reads CASSPTGGGTQYF. The CDR3 DNA reads TGTGCCAGCAGCCCGACAGGGGGAGGGACCCAGTACTTC.

V and J are TRBV5-8 and TRBJ1-2; 7 nucleotides align to TRBD1. The trim removed 6 bases at V and 8 bases at J, leaving 19 bases unmatched. The CDR3 totals 16 residues. CDR1 and CDR2 from the germline V gene are SGHTS and YDEGEE. The CDR3 bases are TGTGCCAGCACCCCTATGTATGTAGGGGGCGCGGGGGGCTACACCTTC. It encodes CASTPMYVGGAGGYTF. Complete variable domain (other parts from reference TRBV5-8 and TRBJ1-2): EAGVTQSPTHLIKTRGQQATLRCSPISGHTSVYWYQQALGLGLQFLLWYDEGEERNRGNFPPRFSGRQFPNYSSELNVNALELEDSALYLCASTPMYVGGAGGYTFGSGTRLTVV.

The chain joins TRBV29-1 to TRBJ2-1; D remains ambiguous. This CDR3 is built from 11 residues. The V gene's germline CDR1 is SQVTM and CDR2 ANQGSEA. V lost 4 bases, J lost 5 bases, and 6 bases lay in between. The CDR3 sequence is CSVGRDNEQFF. The DNA for the CDR3 is TGCAGCGTTGGTCGGGACAATGAGCAGTTCTTC.

The rearrangement joins TRBV5-6 to TRBJ1-3; TRBD1 agrees at 9 bases. The germline V gene encodes CDR1 SGHDT and CDR2 YYEEEE. With 1 base clipped from V and 2 bases from J, the junction kept 13 bases outside the gene matches. The CDR3 covers 19 residues. The CDR3 spells CASSLIQGQGLGPGNTIYF. The CDR3, as DNA: TGTGCCAGCAGCTTGATACAGGGACAGGGTTTGGGACCTGGAAACACCATATATTTT.

This clone has just a few counts. This sequence joins TRBV10-1 and TRBJ2-7; tentatively, D is TRBD1 (6 bases). This CDR3 spans 14 amino acids. From germline, CDR1 is WNHNN and CDR2 SYGVQD (reference sequence). Trimming removed 3 bases from V and 0 bases from J, with 9 bases in between. The CDR3 here is CASSDGGNSYEQYF. CDR3 DNA sequence: TGCGCCAGCAGTGATGGGGGCAACTCCTACGAGCAGTACTTC.

This clone has a single count. V is TRBV28 and J is TRBJ2-7, with D possibly TRBD2 on 5 matching bases. The germline V and J ends were trimmed by 5 bases and 4 bases, with 12 bases remaining between them. Germline V gene sequence: CDR1 MDHEN, CDR2 SYDVKM. CDR3 length equals 13 residues. CDR3 coding DNA: TGTGCCAGCAGTCCTCCTTCGGGGTACGAGCAGTACTTC. Translating gives CASSPPSGYEQYF.

The chain uses TRBV18 and TRBJ2-5; no reliable D call. CDR1 KGHSH and CDR2 LQKENI come from the germline V gene. V lost 0 bases and J 2 bases, leaving 7 bases between the germline ends. The CDR3 is 14 residues long. The CDR3 region is CASSPPGLQETQYF. The CDR3 DNA reads as TGTGCCAGCTCACCACCGGGCTTGCAAGAGACCCAGTACTTC.

The rearrangement links TRBV27 to TRBJ2-6; tentatively, D is TRBD1 (6 bases). V was trimmed by 1 base and J by 2 bases, leaving 6 bases between them. Germline V gene data show CDR1 as MNHEY and CDR2 as SMNVEV (reference sequence). This CDR3 is 15 amino acids long. CDR3 residues: CASSLWGPGANVLTF. The CDR3, as DNA: TGTGCCAGCAGTTTATGGGGGCCTGGGGCCAACGTCCTGACTTTC. The full variable domain, rest sourced from reference TRBV27 and TRBJ2-6, is EAQVTQNPRYLITVTGKKLTVTCSQNMNHEYMSWYRQDPGLGLRQIYYSMNVEVTDKGDVPEGYKVSRKEKRNFPLILESPSPNQTSLYFCASSLWGPGANVLTFGAGSRLTVL.

V gene TRBV28 combines with J gene TRBJ1-4; 8 nucleotides align to TRBD1. Germline values: CDR1 MDHEN, CDR2 SYDVKM. The CDR3 is 17 amino acids. V was pared by 2 bases and J by 0 bases, with 5 bases of the junction left unmatched. For the CDR3, the DNA is TGTGCCAGCAGTTTACAGGGGGCCCTTGCAACTAATGAAAAACTGTTTTTT. Amino acids: CASSLQGALATNEKLFF. Looking up the rest from reference TRBV28 and TRBJ1-4 gives the full variable domain: DVKVTQSSRYLVKRTGEKVFLECVQDMDHENMFWYRQDPGLGLRLIYFSYDVKMKEKGDIPEGYSVSREKKERFSLILESASTNQTSMYLCASSLQGALATNEKLFFGSGTQLSVL.

With regard to this clone: The junction departs from the called germline gene at one end, perhaps through a read error. CDR3 sequence reads: CSSNPGGAAYEQYF. The CDR3 bases are TGTTCCAGCAACCCGGGAGGGGCAGCCTACGAGCAGTACTTC. The J gene is TRBJ2-7, the V gene TRBV7-9, with 8 bases aligning to TRBD2. From germline, CDR1 is SEHNR and CDR2 FQNEAQ (reference sequence). The CDR3 totals 14 residues. Supplemented by reference TRBV7-9 and TRBJ2-7, the full variable domain reads DTGVSQNPRHKITKRGQNVTFRCDPISEHNRLYWYRQTLGQGPEFLTYFQNEAQLEKSRLLSDRFSAERPKGSFSTLEIQRTEQGDSAMYLCSSNPGGAAYEQYFGPGTRLTVT.

This clone was detected only once. The chain is built from TRBV2 and TRBJ1-4, with a weak D call TRBD1 (6 bases). In germline, CDR1 is SNHLY, CDR2 FYNNEI. This CDR3 contains 15 residues. V dropped 5 bases and J dropped 5 bases, with 15 bases sitting between them. CDR3 DNA: TGTGCCAGCAGTTGGGACATAAGCGTCAATGAAAAACTGTTTTTT. It yields the protein CASSWDISVNEKLFF.

This rearrangement joins TRBV5-1 to TRBJ1-1; no firm D call. The CDR3 is made up of 13 amino acids. CDR1 SGHRS and CDR2 YFSETQ come from the germline V gene. Trimming removed 4 bases from V and 4 bases from J, with 11 bases in between. The CDR3 protein is CASSPPGFTEAFF. CDR3 in DNA: TGCGCCAGCAGCCCCCCGGGTTTCACTGAAGCTTTCTTT.

V gene TRBV5-1 combines with J gene TRBJ1-2; perhaps TRBD1 as D (5 bases). V was clipped by 4 bases and J by 4 bases, with 14 bases between them. Germline V gene sequence: CDR1 SGHRS, CDR2 YFSETQ. The CDR3 consists of 14 residues. CDR3 protein: CASSPLDSLYGYTF. In DNA, the CDR3 is TGCGCCAGCAGCCCTCTCGACAGTCTCTATGGCTACACCTTC.

V and J are TRBV5-8 and TRBJ1-1; D may be TRBD1 (6 bases). Per the germline V gene, CDR1 is SGHTS and CDR2 is YDEGEE. Trimming removed 4 bases from V and 3 bases from J, with 13 bases in between. The CDR3 is 14 residues long. In nucleotides, the CDR3 is TGTGCCAGCAGCCCCGGACAGTGGTACACTGAAGCTTTCTTT. Translation: CASSPGQWYTEAFF.